A single sample gave rise to the 29 T cell receptor beta chains below, sequenced in a study of glioma-infiltrating T cells (dated by TCRdb to between 2015 and 2016). The instrument was an Illumina MiSeq. The iRepertoire nested amplicon-rescue multiplex PCR (arm-PCR) platform was used to amplify TCR alpha and beta CDR3 regions from RNA. TCRdb trimmed public reads at Q25 via fastp, called clones via MiXCR and kept in-frame beta chains. Identical CDR3 protein sequences are pooled into one entry, listed with their most common genes and DNA. This sample comprises more than 100,000 distinct CDR3 sequences, less than 30% of them detected only once. 44% of the sample is held by the ten biggest clonotypes. The source material was glioma tissue, nonneoplastic brain tissue, or PBMCs (not recorded which). The receptor set was obtained from a human donor with low-grade glioma or glioblastoma, undergoing nonglioma brain surgery, or in good health (not recorded which).

This clonotype was found many times. The chain employs TRBV6-1 and TRBJ2-3; D is possibly TRBD1 (5 bases). This CDR3 has 12 amino acids. Germline V gives CDR1 MNHNS, CDR2 SASEGT. Trimming took 6 bases from V and 9 from J, leaving 13 bases between them. The CDR3, as DNA: TGTGCCAGCAGATCATTCAGGGCCACGCAGTATTTT. Translation gives CASRSFRATQYF.

The chain combines TRBV9 with TRBJ1-2; no clear D gene. Per the germline V gene, CDR1 is SGDLS and CDR2 is YYNGEE. The V end was cut by 0 bases, the J end by 3 bases, with 9 bases between. The CDR3 runs to 14 residues. The CDR3 loop reads CASSVVGSYYGYTF. The CDR3 nucleotides read TGTGCCAGCAGCGTAGTAGGGAGTTACTATGGCTACACCTTC.

There are many counts of this clonotype. This rearrangement joins TRBV27 to TRBJ1-5, with D unclear. CDR3 size: 15 residues. V was trimmed by 4 bases and J by 1 base, leaving 11 bases between them. Germline V gives CDR1 MNHEY, CDR2 SMNVEV (reference sequence). The CDR3 sequence: CASSYRALSNQPQHF. The CDR3, as DNA: TGTGCCAGCAGTTATCGGGCCCTAAGCAATCAGCCCCAGCATTTT.

The table lists this clonotype with a few counts. The V call is TRBV4-1, the J call TRBJ1-5; 7 bases map to TRBD1. CDR1 and CDR2 (germline): MGHRA, YSYEKL. Trimming cost V 3 bases and J 4 bases; bases outside gene matches: 9. This CDR3 has 16 residues. For the CDR3, the DNA is TGCGCCAGCAGCCATACAACGGGACAGCTGAATCAGCCCCAGCATTTT. Protein: CASSHTTGQLNQPQHF.

The J gene is TRBJ1-1, the V gene TRBV30; perhaps TRBD1 as D (5 bases). The CDR3 runs to 14 residues. V shed 5 bases and J shed 5 bases, with 18 bases lying between them. Germline-derived CDR1 and CDR2 are GTSNPN and SVGIG (reference sequence). This CDR3 is CAWGKEGTETEAFF. The CDR3 DNA follows: TGTGCCTGGGGTAAGGAAGGGACGGAGACTGAAGCTTTCTTT. Based on the CDR3 plus reference TRBV30 and TRBJ1-1, the full variable domain is SQTIHQWPATLVQPVGSPLSLECTVEGTSNPNLYWYRQAAGRGLQLLFYSVGIGQISSEVPQNLSASRPQDRQFILSSKKLLLSDSGFYLCAWGKEGTETEAFFGQGTRLTVV.

This clonotype was seen only a few times. V is TRBV11-2 and J is TRBJ2-7; tentatively, D is TRBD2 (7 bases). Germline assignment: CDR1 SGHAT and CDR2 FQNNGV. The V gene lost 0 bases and the J gene lost 6 bases, with 12 bases spanning the gap. This CDR3 region has 14 residues. CDR3 coding DNA: TGTGCCAGCAGCTTAGATCACGGGGGGCTCGAGCAGTACTTC. As protein: CASSLDHGGLEQYF.

This clonotype was seen a few times. This rearrangement joins TRBV4-1 to TRBJ1-2; D gene ambiguous. The germline gives CDR1 MGHRA, CDR2 YSYEKL. CDR3 size: 14 residues. Deletions cut 1 base from V and 3 bases from J, with 9 bases between. The CDR3 DNA is TGCGCCAGCAGCCAAGGTCGCAGTGACTATGGCTACACCTTC. Its translation: CASSQGRSDYGYTF.

This clonotype was detected many times. The chain employs TRBV6-1 and TRBJ2-2, with TRBD2 as a possible D gene (5 bases). The CDR3 length is 14 residues. The germline CDR1 and CDR2 sequences are MNHNS and SASEGT. With 5 bases removed from V and 4 bases from J, the gap between germline ends came to 11 bases. CDR3: CASSSGIRTGELFF. The CDR3 bases are TGTGCCAGCAGTTCCGGGATCCGCACCGGGGAGCTGTTTTTT.

The rearrangement joins TRBV12-3 or TRBV12-4 to TRBJ2-7; no clear D gene. The CDR3 consists of 14 residues. The germline V and J ends were trimmed by 3 bases and 7 bases, with 16 bases remaining between them. The CDR3 DNA reads as TGTGCCAGCAGTTTCCCCCCGCAACTGTGGGAGCAGTACTTC. It yields the protein CASSFPPQLWEQYF.

This clonotype has more than one count but fewer than ten. The rearrangement links TRBV20-1 to TRBJ2-1; D call uncertain. Trimming removed 5 bases at V and 0 bases at J, with 11 bases between. The CDR3 spans 14 residues. Germline CDR1 reads DFQATT; CDR2 reads SNEGSKA (reference sequence). In DNA, the CDR3 is TGCAGTGCTCTGGACCACCCCTCCTACAATGAGCAGTTCTTC. The encoded protein is CSALDHPSYNEQFF.

In the case of this clonotype: This may be a read error: a much more frequent sequence differs by one nucleotide. The chain is built from TRBV20-1 and TRBJ2-7; perhaps TRBD2 as D (5 bases). The germline V gene encodes CDR1 DFQATT and CDR2 SNEGSKA (reference sequence). CDR3 size: 15 residues. In DNA form, the CDR3 reads TGCAGTGCTAGTTTTCTCAGGAGGAGCTCCTGCGAGCAGTACTTC. Amino acids: CSASFLRRSSCEQYF.

In this sample, this clonotype turned up many times. The chain couples TRBV14 to TRBJ2-3; tentative D call: TRBD2 (6 bases). CDR1 is SGHDN and CDR2 is FVKESK in the germline V gene. This CDR3 is 12 amino acids long. Deletions cut 4 bases from V and 7 bases from J, with 9 bases between. Here the CDR3 reads CASSPGLNTQYF. CDR3 sequence (DNA): TGTGCCAGCAGCCCGGGACTTAATACGCAGTATTTT. The full variable domain, rest sourced from reference TRBV14 and TRBJ2-3, is EAGVTQFPSHSVIEKGQTVTLRCDPISGHDNLYWYRRVMGKEIKFLLHFVKESKQDESGMPNNRFLAERTGGTYSTLKVQPAELEDSGVYFCASSPGLNTQYFGPGTRLTVL.

This clonotype was detected only a few times. The V call is TRBV2, the J call TRBJ2-7, with D perhaps assigned TRBD1 or TRBD2 (5 bases each). Trimming pared 2 bases from V and 0 bases from J, leaving 17 bases between. Per the germline V gene, CDR1 is SNHLY and CDR2 is FYNNEI. CDR3 size: 17 residues. CDR3 in amino acids: CASSERGKDLSSYEQYF. The CDR3 nucleotides are TGTGCCAGCAGTGAACGGGGCAAGGACTTGAGCTCCTACGAGCAGTACTTC.

The V call is TRBV10-3, the J call TRBJ1-2, with D unresolved. Trimming cost V 2 bases and J 7 bases, with 11 bases left between them. The CDR3 is made up of 13 amino acids. From germline, CDR1 is ENHRY and CDR2 SYGVKD. In nucleotides, the CDR3 is TGTGCCATCAGTGAGACTCTCACAAGTGGCTACACCTTC. Amino acids: CAISETLTSGYTF.

This clonotype was recorded at least ten times. The CDR3 coding sequence is TGTGCCAGCACGAAGGGAGGGGCTATTGATACGCAGTATTTT. The encoded protein is CASTKGGAIDTQYF. J is TRBJ2-3 and V is TRBV6-1; TRBD2 agrees at 7 bases. The CDR3 runs 14 residues. Germline values: CDR1 MNHNS, CDR2 SASEGT. After removal of 7 bases from V and 6 bases from J, the junction contained 10 bases not matched to a gene.

This clonotype was seen ten or more times. V is TRBV6-1 and J is TRBJ1-3; the match to TRBD1 covers 7 bases. Unmatched junction bases numbered 1, after V lost 2 bases and J lost 0 bases. The CDR3 spans 15 residues. Germline values: CDR1 MNHNS, CDR2 SASEGT. The CDR3, as DNA: TGTGCCAGCAGTGAACAGGGGGGCTCTGGAAACACCATATATTTT. Translating it yields CASSEQGGSGNTIYF.

The sample holds a few counts of this clonotype. The chain couples TRBV7-2 to TRBJ2-1; 11 positions agree with TRBD2. The germline V gene has CDR1 SGHTA and CDR2 FQGNSA. V was pared by 4 bases and J by 6 bases, with 8 bases of the junction left unmatched. CDR3 size: 16 residues. CDR3 DNA: TGTGCCAGCAGCTCAATAGCGGGGGGGTTAGGCAATGAGCAGTTCTTC. Translating it yields CASSSIAGGLGNEQFF.

Many counts were recorded for this clonotype. This chain links TRBV4-3 with TRBJ1-2; possible D gene TRBD1, 5 bases. The CDR3 consists of 14 residues. V lost 4 bases to trimming and J lost 4 bases, with 13 bases between them. From germline, CDR1 is LGHNA and CDR2 YSLEER. The DNA of the CDR3 is TGCGCCAGCAGCCCGCAGGGTGGAGGCTATGGCTACACCTTC. Its protein is CASSPQGGGYGYTF.

As regards this clonotype: Possible read error: a much larger clone is one base away. The chain recombines TRBV28 with TRBJ2-5; maybe TRBD1 (5 bases). CDR3 size: 14 residues. Germline CDR1 is MDHEN and CDR2 is SYDVKM. The CDR3 is CASSLQPGRETKYF. CDR3 DNA sequence: TGTGCCAGCAGTTTACAGCCAGGGCGAGAGACCAAGTACTTC.

This clonotype showed up just a few times. The chain is built from TRBV7-8 and TRBJ2-3, with a tentative D call TRBD2 (7 bases). This CDR3 is 18 amino acids long. The germline V and J ends were trimmed by 3 bases and 2 bases, with 21 bases remaining between them. CDR1 SGHVS and CDR2 FQNEAQ come from the germline V gene. The chain's CDR3 is CASSFGTAGRGHTDTQYF. The CDR3 bases are TGTGCCAGCAGCTTCGGTACGGCAGGGCGGGGGCACACAGATACGCAGTATTTT.

The sample holds many counts of this clonotype. This chain joins TRBV4-3 and TRBJ2-5; 7 nucleotides align to TRBD2. The length of the CDR3 is 16 residues. Unmatched junction bases numbered 10, after V lost 1 base and J lost 5 bases. CDR1 LGHNA and CDR2 YSLEER come from the germline V gene. The CDR3 DNA follows: TGCGCCAGCAGCCAAGCTCCGACCACCGGGGGGGAGACCCAGTACTTC. It is translated as CASSQAPTTGGETQYF.

As concerns this clonotype: It may be a read error: a sequence one base away is much more abundant. The V call is TRBV7-2, the J call TRBJ2-3; 10 bases match TRBD2. V lost 4 bases to trimming and J lost 2 bases; unmatched junction nucleotides: 12. The CDR3 has 18 residues. Germline CDR1 and CDR2: SGHTA and FQGNSA. DNA of the CDR3: TGTGCCAGCAGCTACCAAAGCAGCGGGGGGGTTGACACAGATACGCAGTATTTT. This gives the protein CASSYQSSGGVDTDTQYF.

Comments on this clonotype: This could be a read error, since a much larger clone is one nucleotide away. This chain links TRBV14 with TRBJ2-1; 12 positions agree with TRBD2. Trimming removed 3 bases from V and 6 bases from J; junction bases left unmatched: 3. The CDR3 sequence is 15 residues long. The germline V gene has CDR1 SGHDN and CDR2 FVKESK. CDR3 sequence reads: CASSHSSGRVNEQFF. The DNA of the CDR3 is TGTGCCAGCAGCCACTCTAGCGGGAGGGTCAATGAGCAGTTCTTC.

In its sample, this clonotype was seen a few times. V gene TRBV5-1 combines with J gene TRBJ1-6, with D perhaps matching TRBD1 (5 bases). The ends were cut back, 0 bases at V and 10 bases at J, with 14 bases in the middle. The CDR3 is made up of 15 amino acids. From germline, CDR1 is SGHRS and CDR2 YFSETQ. The CDR3 region is CASSLDPGTESPLHF. CDR3 nucleotides: TGCGCCAGCAGCTTGGATCCAGGGACGGAGTCACCCCTCCACTTT.

About this clonotype itself: This sequence may be a read error, since a much larger clone differs from it by one base. The chain recombines TRBV4-1 with TRBJ1-3; possibly TRBD1 for D (5 bases). This CDR3 region has 16 residues. Germline-derived CDR1 and CDR2 are MGHRA and YSYEKL. As DNA, the CDR3 is TGCGCCAGCAGCCAAGATCTAGGGGTCTCTGAAAACACCATATATTTT. Encoded protein: CASSQDLGVSENTIYF.

Regarding this clonotype: No DNA is shown, since the ends of the CDR3 on it are uncertain; the CDR3 is the one TCRdb lists. J is TRBJ2-3 and V is TRBV5-1; TRBD1 is the table's D call, not checked against the DNA. With termini counted, the CDR3 has 13 amino acids. Germline CDR1 SGHRS, CDR2 YFSETQ. CDR3 region: CASSSGGEDTQYF.

V gene TRBV12-3 or TRBV12-4 combines with J gene TRBJ2-1, with 9 nucleotides matching TRBD2. The trim removed 5 bases at V and 7 bases at J, leaving 6 bases unmatched. The CDR3 loop spans 14 amino acids. The DNA for the CDR3 is TGTGCCAGCAGTCCAGGACTAGCGAGTAATGAGCAGTTCTTC. Translating gives CASSPGLASNEQFF.

Concerning this clonotype itself: It may be a read error: a sequence one base away is much more abundant. This chain joins TRBV7-6 and TRBJ1-6, with D perhaps TRBD1 (5 bases). CDR1 and CDR2 from the germline V gene are SGHVS and FNYEAQ. The CDR3 covers 15 residues. The CDR3 sequence is CASSSSRQPSSPLQF. The DNA of the CDR3 is TGTGCCAGCAGCTCTTCGAGACAGCCCTCCTCACCCCTCCAGTTT.

For this clonotype: This sequence may be a read error, since a much larger clone differs from it by one base. The rearrangement links TRBV6-2 or TRBV6-3 to TRBJ2-5; TRBD2 matches 7 bases. This CDR3 region has 14 residues. Germline CDR1 MNHEY, CDR2 SVGEGT. The CDR3 DNA reads as TGTGCCAGTGGTTGGGGTCAGCGGGGAGAGAGCCAGTACTTC. Translation: CASGWGQRGESQYF.